The 30 T cell receptor beta chains in this list originate from one sample, sequenced in a study of T cell repertoires in cytomegalovirus infection (dated by TCRdb to the late 2010s). Their specific antigens are unknown. The treatment or condition tag for this specimen amounts to: in vitro stimulation with specific CMV peptide epitopes to enrich CMV-specific T cells. The instrument given in TCRdb is Illumina HiSeq 1500. TCRdb reprocessing: public reads trimmed at Q25 with fastp, clones called with MiXCR, in-frame beta chains kept. Rows with a matching CDR3 protein are joined into one entry that keeps the most common DNA and genes. This sample is represented by about 220,000 distinct CDR3 sequences; around 35% of them were singletons. The ten largest clones capture 59% of the sample. Sequences were derived from CD8+ T cells from cultured PBMCs, sampled from culture after CMV antigen stimulation. The receptors derive from a human donor in good health (CMV status not recorded). Some clones in this sample may be carry-over from other donors' samples.

V and J are TRBV2 and TRBJ1-5; possible D gene TRBD1, 5 bases. The CDR3 sequence is 18 residues long. Between the trimmed V and J ends, which lost 4 bases and 0 bases, there was a span of 19 bases. Germline V gene lookup returns CDR1 SNHLY and CDR2 FYNNEI. Written as DNA, the CDR3 is TGTGCCAGCAGTGGTTCCCCAGAGGCGACAGTTAGCAATCAGCCCCAGCATTTT. Translation: CASSGSPEATVSNQPQHF.

About this clonotype: This CDR3 fails to terminate in the conserved phenylalanine or tryptophan, so it likely reflects a read error. No DNA is shown, since the ends of the CDR3 on it are uncertain; the CDR3 is the one TCRdb lists. This sequence joins TRBV5-4 and TRBJ2-1; the table's TRBD2 call for D was not verified on the DNA. The CDR3 comprises 12 residues, both ends counted. The germline CDR1 and CDR2 sequences are SGHNT and YYREEE (reference sequence). The CDR3 loop is CASSLSGRFTAL.

Only one count was recorded for this clonotype. V and J are TRBV4-1 and TRBJ1-1, with unresolved D. Trimming removed 1 base from V and 5 bases from J, with 8 bases in between. The germline CDR1 and CDR2 sequences are MGHRA and YSYEKL. The CDR3 has 13 amino acids. This chain's CDR3 is CASSQVEATEAFF. The CDR3 coding sequence is TGCGCCAGCAGCCAAGTTGAGGCAACTGAAGCTTTCTTT.

V gene TRBV12-5 combines with J gene TRBJ2-1; D gene ambiguous. From germline, CDR1 is LGHNT and CDR2 FRNRAP. The CDR3 spans 13 residues. Trimming removed 2 bases at V and 2 bases at J, with 4 bases between. This CDR3 reads CASGLNPYNEQFF. CDR3 sequence (DNA): TGTGCTAGTGGTTTGAACCCCTACAATGAGCAGTTCTTC.

The chain uses TRBV12-3 or TRBV12-4 and TRBJ2-1; 8 nucleotides agree with TRBD2. The CDR3 runs 16 residues. V gave up 4 bases and J gave up 7 bases; unmatched junction bases: 12. Here the CDR3 reads CASSSFGGAGVNEQFF. Written as DNA, the CDR3 is TGTGCCAGCAGTTCTTTCGGAGGAGCGGGGGTGAATGAGCAGTTCTTC.

This clonotype was counted only a few times. V gene TRBV7-9 combines with J gene TRBJ2-3; maybe TRBD1 (5 bases). Germline CDR1 reads SEHNR; CDR2 reads FQNEAQ (reference sequence). The germline V and J ends were trimmed by 2 bases and 0 bases, with 27 bases remaining between them. CDR3 length: 21 residues. The CDR3 protein is CASSLPSGQGVRAESTDTQYF. As DNA, the CDR3 is TGTGCCAGCAGCTTACCCTCAGGGCAGGGTGTTAGAGCAGAAAGCACAGATACGCAGTATTTT.

The V and J genes are TRBV20-1 and TRBJ2-5; D perhaps matches TRBD2 (6 bases). There are 16 residues in the CDR3. V lost 3 bases and J lost 7, with 24 bases in between. The germline V gene has CDR1 DFQATT and CDR2 SNEGSKA (reference sequence). The CDR3 is CSASLHSSGRWGTQYF. The CDR3, as DNA: TGCAGTGCTAGTCTCCATTCCAGCGGGCGCTGGGGGACCCAGTACTTC.

The CDR3 DNA reads TGTGCCAGTAGGTCGAGTTGGGGCCTAGAGAATGAAAAACTGTTTTTT. Protein sequence: CASRSSWGLENEKLFF. V gene TRBV27 combines with J gene TRBJ1-4; tentative D call: TRBD1 (5 bases). This CDR3 contains 16 residues. The germline V gene encodes CDR1 MNHEY and CDR2 SMNVEV (reference sequence). The ends were cut back, 9 bases at V and 5 bases at J, with 22 bases in the middle.

This clonotype was observed a handful of times. The chain recombines TRBV7-9 with TRBJ1-4; the D is unclear. The CDR3 has 15 residues. Deletions cut 1 base from V and 0 bases from J, with 6 bases between. Germline V gene sequence: CDR1 SEHNR, CDR2 FQNEAQ (reference sequence). CDR3 DNA sequence: TGTGCCAGCAGCTTAGTGGCTGCAACTAATGAAAAACTGTTTTTT. Its translation is CASSLVAATNEKLFF.

This clonotype occurred many times. The chain joins TRBV7-8 to TRBJ1-2; TRBD1 agrees at 7 bases. The CDR3 is 15 residues long. V shed 1 base and J 0 bases; nucleotides not matched to a gene: 2. Germline V CDR1 and CDR2: SGHVS, FQNEAQ. The CDR3 sequence is CASSLVGTANYGYTF. For the CDR3, the DNA is TGTGCCAGCAGCTTAGTCGGGACAGCTAACTATGGCTACACCTTC.

This clonotype was detected only a few times. The V gene is TRBV7-8, the J gene TRBJ1-3, with D uncertain. V was cut by 0 bases and J by 0 bases, with 15 bases left in between. The germline gives CDR1 SGHVS, CDR2 FQNEAQ. The CDR3 runs 18 residues. The CDR3 DNA reads as TGTGCCAGCAGCTTAGCAGCACCCCCCCTTCCCTCTGGAAACACCATATATTTT. Its translation: CASSLAAPPLPSGNTIYF.

The V and J genes are TRBV2 and TRBJ1-1; D is undetermined. Trimming removed 4 bases from V and 1 base from J, with 7 bases in between. The CDR3 runs to 13 residues. Germline V CDR1 and CDR2: SNHLY, FYNNEI. The DNA of the CDR3 is TGTGCCAGCAGTGTATCCACGAACACTGAAGCTTTCTTT. Protein sequence: CASSVSTNTEAFF. Full variable domain (remainder filled in from reference TRBV2 and TRBJ1-1): EPEVTQTPSHQVTQMGQEVILRCVPISNHLYFYWYRQILGQKVEFLVSFYNNEISEKSEIFDDQFSVERPDGSNFTLKIRSTKLEDSAMYFCASSVSTNTEAFFGQGTRLTVV.

This clonotype has only a few counts. This chain uses TRBV15 with TRBJ2-1, with 13 positions matching TRBD2. The V segment lost 7 bases and the J segment 4 bases; nucleotides outside the gene matches: 16. This CDR3 contains 19 residues. CDR1 is LNHNV and CDR2 is YYDKDF in the germline V gene (reference sequence). DNA of the CDR3: TGTGCCACCACGGGAGGAGGACTAGCGGGAGTAGCGGAGTACAATGAGCAGTTCTTC. This encodes CATTGGGLAGVAEYNEQFF.

This clonotype was picked up many times. The chain has TRBV27 and TRBJ2-1; 8 nucleotides line up with TRBD1. CDR3 length equals 14 residues. Losses at the gene ends were 5 bases for V and 1 base for J; bases not matched to a gene: 1. Germline CDR1 MNHEY, CDR2 SMNVEV (reference sequence). The CDR3 loop reads CASSTGGSYNEQFF. CDR3 in DNA: TGTGCCAGCAGTACAGGGGGGTCCTACAATGAGCAGTTCTTC.

This clonotype was seen more than once but under ten times. The chain recombines TRBV11-1 with TRBJ2-7; 9 bases agree with TRBD1. The J segment lost 7 bases and the V segment lost 5 bases, leaving 12 bases of the junction unmatched. Germline-derived CDR1 and CDR2 are SGHAT and FQDESV (reference sequence). CDR3 size: 15 residues. The CDR3 sequence is CASSLGQGSLWEQYF. Here the CDR3 DNA reads TGTGCCAGCAGCCTAGGACAGGGGTCCCTGTGGGAGCAGTACTTC.

This clonotype turned up a few times. J is TRBJ1-5 and V is TRBV7-6; weak D call: TRBD1 (5 bases). Germline V CDR1 and CDR2: SGHVS, FNYEAQ. CDR3 size: 13 residues. The V end was cut by 6 bases, the J end by 2 bases, with 8 bases between. The CDR3 loop is CASSMGGNQPQHF. CDR3 nucleotides: TGTGCCAGCAGTATGGGGGGCAATCAGCCCCAGCATTTT. The variable domain in full, completed from reference TRBV7-6 and TRBJ1-5, reads GAGVSQSPRYKVTKRGQDVALRCDPISGHVSLYWYRQALGQGPEFLTYFNYEAQQDKSGLPNDRFSAERPEGSISTLTIQRTEQRDSAMYRCASSMGGNQPQHFGDGTRLSIL.

CDR3 coding DNA: TGCGCCAGCAGCGACAGGGGATACTATGGCTACACCTTC. Residues: CASSDRGYYGYTF. The chain couples TRBV10-2 to TRBJ1-2, with TRBD1 matching 8 bases. Looked up from germline, CDR1 is WSHSY and CDR2 is SAAADI. The CDR3 sequence is 13 residues long. V lost 6 bases and J lost 3; bases outside the gene matches: 3.

The V call is TRBV11-2, the J call TRBJ2-3; unclear D gene. The CDR3 covers 14 residues. The V gene lost 5 bases and the J gene lost 2 bases, with 11 bases spanning the gap. From germline, CDR1 is SGHAT and CDR2 FQNNGV. Here the CDR3 DNA reads TGTGCCAGCAGCACCCAAAGGACCACAGATACGCAGTATTTT. As protein: CASSTQRTTDTQYF.

This clonotype was observed a handful of times. The V gene is TRBV11-1, the J gene TRBJ2-1, with D perhaps assigned TRBD1 or TRBD2 (6 bases each). From germline, CDR1 is SGHAT and CDR2 FQDESV (reference sequence). Between the trimmed V and J ends, which lost 6 bases and 6 bases, there was a span of 12 bases. This CDR3 has 13 amino acids. The CDR3 DNA reads as TGTGCCAGCAGGATCACGGGGGCCAATGAGCAGTTCTTC. This translates into CASRITGANEQFF.

The chain recombines TRBV7-2 with TRBJ2-6; TRBD1 agrees at 8 bases. Germline V gene data show CDR1 as SGHTA and CDR2 as FQGNSA. This CDR3 has 17 residues. The junction had 5 bases not matched to a gene; V was cut back by 4 bases and J by 0 bases. CDR3 residues: CASSSGQVVSGANVLTF. CDR3 in DNA: TGTGCCAGCAGCTCGGGACAGGTGGTCTCTGGGGCCAACGTCCTGACTTTC.

V gene TRBV20-1 combines with J gene TRBJ2-7; D might be TRBD1 (5 bases). The CDR3 sequence is 13 residues long. Germline lookup yields CDR1 DFQATT and CDR2 SNEGSKA (reference sequence). V was cut by 1 base and J by 2 bases, with 9 bases left in between. The CDR3 is CSARGGGAYEQYF. The DNA of the CDR3 is TGCAGTGCTAGAGGGGGCGGAGCCTACGAGCAGTACTTC.

The J gene is TRBJ1-2, the V gene TRBV9, with TRBD1 matching 7 bases. The CDR3 runs 17 residues. The V segment lost 2 bases and the J segment 0 bases; nucleotides outside the gene matches: 10. CDR1 is SGDLS, CDR2 YYNGEE, per germline. The CDR3 sequence is CASSVSGTDTANYGYTF. The CDR3 DNA reads as TGTGCCAGCAGCGTCTCTGGGACAGATACCGCTAACTATGGCTACACCTTC.

The gene calls are TRBV7-9 and TRBJ2-7; maybe TRBD2 (6 bases). The CDR3 length is 15 residues. Per germline, CDR1 SEHNR and CDR2 FQNEAQ (reference sequence). V was shortened by 3 bases and J by 0 bases, with 12 bases between the two germline ends. Here the CDR3 reads CASSLTRGASYEQYF. The CDR3 DNA reads as TGTGCCAGCAGCTTGACGCGGGGCGCCTCCTACGAGCAGTACTTC.

This clonotype has just a few counts. The chain joins TRBV10-3 to TRBJ2-3; D uncertain. There are 13 residues in the CDR3. CDR1 and CDR2 (germline): ENHRY, SYGVKD. Trimming took 3 bases from V and 2 from J, leaving 6 bases between them. CDR3 sequence: CAISDPVTDTQYF. For the CDR3, the DNA is TGTGCCATCAGTGACCCCGTCACAGATACGCAGTATTTT.

The chain carries TRBV6-6 and TRBJ1-1; D remains ambiguous. CDR3 length: 17 residues. CDR1 and CDR2 from the germline V gene are MNHNY and SVGAGI (reference sequence). The germline V and J ends were trimmed by 0 bases and 1 base, with 15 bases remaining between them. The CDR3 DNA follows: TGTGCCAGCAGTTACTCGTTGGGGAGACAACGGAACACTGAAGCTTTCTTT. It yields the protein CASSYSLGRQRNTEAFF.

The chain uses TRBV2 and TRBJ1-6; TRBD1 matches at 7 bases. The CDR3 runs 16 residues. Germline CDR1 reads SNHLY; CDR2 reads FYNNEI. Trimming took 0 bases from V and 9 from J; bases not matched to a gene: 8. The CDR3, as DNA: TGTGCCAGCAGTGAAGCAGGGAGGGACAGTAGTTCACCCCTCCACTTT. Translating gives CASSEAGRDSSSPLHF. The full variable domain, rest sourced from reference TRBV2 and TRBJ1-6, is EPEVTQTPSHQVTQMGQEVILRCVPISNHLYFYWYRQILGQKVEFLVSFYNNEISEKSEIFDDQFSVERPDGSNFTLKIRSTKLEDSAMYFCASSEAGRDSSSPLHFGNGTRLTVT.

This clonotype came up many times. CDR3 nucleotides: TGCGCCAGCAGCCCCTTTGCTAGCGGGAGACTCAATGAGCAGTTCTTC. This encodes CASSPFASGRLNEQFF. The V gene is TRBV4-1, the J gene TRBJ2-1, with 10 bases identical to TRBD2. J was trimmed by 6 bases and V by 4 bases; bases with no gene match: 9. CDR3 size: 16 residues. Germline CDR1 is MGHRA and CDR2 is YSYEKL.

This chain connects TRBV20-1 to TRBJ2-3; TRBD1 matches at 8 bases. This CDR3 comprises 16 residues. Germline V gene lookup returns CDR1 DFQATT and CDR2 SNEGSKA (reference sequence). With V trimmed by 0 bases and J by 5 bases, 10 bases remained unmatched. The CDR3 DNA is TGCAGTGCTAGAGATCCATGGACAGGGTATAGAGATACGCAGTATTTT. It encodes CSARDPWTGYRDTQYF.

The J gene is TRBJ2-3, the V gene TRBV25-1, with 7 positions matching TRBD2. J gave up 6 bases and V 6 bases, and 12 bases lay outside the gene matches. This CDR3 contains 15 residues. Per germline, CDR1 MGHDK and CDR2 SYGVNS. CDR3 sequence (DNA): TGTGCCAGCAGCCCCAGCGGGATTTCCACGGATACGCAGTATTTT. It translates to CASSPSGISTDTQYF.

The chain employs TRBV7-3 and TRBJ2-6; the D gene is possibly TRBD2 (6 bases). Germline V gene sequence: CDR1 SGHTA, CDR2 FQGTGA. Trimming cost V 7 bases and J 1 base, with 17 bases left between them. The CDR3 loop spans 17 amino acids. CDR3 sequence: CASMEGLGLSGANVLTF. For the CDR3, the DNA is TGTGCCAGCATGGAGGGGCTCGGCCTGTCTGGGGCCAACGTCCTGACTTTC.